The T cell receptor beta chain under discussion was sequenced for a study of shared clonotypes between healthy human individuals. Donors comprised healthy HIV-negative adults lacking recent acute infections or vaccinations. Unsorted samples drew genomic DNA from 85 million to 90 million PBMCs. Assay: immunoSEQ multiplex PCR; the TCRdb copy retains only in-frame clones and omits some. The sample records 450,000 to 600,000 clones, 79% being singletons. The CDR3 contains 14 residues. Germline assignment: CDR1 MNHEY and CDR2 SMNVEV (reference sequence). V was pared by 5 bases and J by 0 bases, with 9 bases between. Overall study results and limits: Tissues were not sampled, only blood, and their repertoires likely differ.

As for this clone: The antigen is undetermined.

The gene calls are TRBV27 and TRBJ2-3; no clear D gene. The receptor comes from a woman in her forties in good health. Some clones in this sample may be carry-over from other donors' samples. Sample: PBMCs. CDR3 region: CASSKGGSTDTQYF. The DNA for the CDR3 is TGTGCCAGCAGTAAGGGTGGAAGCACAGATACGCAGTATTTT.